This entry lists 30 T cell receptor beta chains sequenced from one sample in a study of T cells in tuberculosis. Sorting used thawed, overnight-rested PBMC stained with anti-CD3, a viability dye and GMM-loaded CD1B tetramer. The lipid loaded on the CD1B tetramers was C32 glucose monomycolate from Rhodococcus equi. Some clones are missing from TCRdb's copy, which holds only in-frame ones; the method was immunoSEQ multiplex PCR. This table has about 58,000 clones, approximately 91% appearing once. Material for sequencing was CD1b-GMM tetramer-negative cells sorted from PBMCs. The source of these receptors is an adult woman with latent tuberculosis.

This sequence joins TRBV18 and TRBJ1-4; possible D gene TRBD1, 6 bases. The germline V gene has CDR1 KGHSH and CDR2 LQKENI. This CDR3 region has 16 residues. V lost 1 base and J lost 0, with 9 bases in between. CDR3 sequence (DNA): TGTGCCAGCTCACCACGGACAGCAGCAACTAATGAAAAACTGTTTTTT. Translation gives CASSPRTAATNEKLFF.

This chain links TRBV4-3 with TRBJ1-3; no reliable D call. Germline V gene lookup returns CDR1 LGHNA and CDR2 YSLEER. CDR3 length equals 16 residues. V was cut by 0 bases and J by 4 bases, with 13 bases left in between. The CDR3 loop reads CASSQDRGSAGNTIYF. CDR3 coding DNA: TGCGCCAGCAGCCAAGATCGGGGATCTGCGGGAAACACCATATATTTT.

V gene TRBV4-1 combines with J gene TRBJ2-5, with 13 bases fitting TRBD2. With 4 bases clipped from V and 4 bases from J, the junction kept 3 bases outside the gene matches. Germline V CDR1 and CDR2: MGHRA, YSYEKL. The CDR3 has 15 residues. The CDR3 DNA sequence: TGCGCCAGCAGCCCGGGACTAGCGGGGAGAGAGACCCAGTACTTC. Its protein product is CASSPGLAGRETQYF.

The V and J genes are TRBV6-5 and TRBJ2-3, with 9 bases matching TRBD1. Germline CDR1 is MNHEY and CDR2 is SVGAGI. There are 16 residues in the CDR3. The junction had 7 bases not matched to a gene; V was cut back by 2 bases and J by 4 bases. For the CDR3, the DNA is TGTGCCAGCAGTTACCAGGGACAGGGTAGGGCAGATACGCAGTATTTT. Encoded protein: CASSYQGQGRADTQYF.

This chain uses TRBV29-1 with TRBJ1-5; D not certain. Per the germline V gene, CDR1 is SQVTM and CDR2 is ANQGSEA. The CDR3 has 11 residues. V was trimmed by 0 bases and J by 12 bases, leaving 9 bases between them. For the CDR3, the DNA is TGCAGCGTTGAAGATTATGGAGACCAGCATTTT. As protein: CSVEDYGDQHF.

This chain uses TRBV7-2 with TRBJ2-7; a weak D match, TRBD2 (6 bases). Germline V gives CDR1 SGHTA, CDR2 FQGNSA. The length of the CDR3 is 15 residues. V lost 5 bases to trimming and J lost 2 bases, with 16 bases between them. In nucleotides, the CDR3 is TGTGCCAGCAGCCATGGGGCTAGCGCAGCCTACGAGCAGTACTTC. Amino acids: CASSHGASAAYEQYF. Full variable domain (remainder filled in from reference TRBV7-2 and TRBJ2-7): GAGVSQSPSNKVTEKGKDVELRCDPISGHTALYWYRQSLGQGLEFLIYFQGNSAPDKSGLPSDRFSAERTGGSVSTLTIQRTQQEDSAVYLCASSHGASAAYEQYFGPGTRLTVT.

CDR3 bases: TGTGCCAGCAGCTCAACCGGACGCGGGAATGAGCAGTTCTTC. It specifies CASSSTGRGNEQFF. This chain uses TRBV11-3 with TRBJ2-1; perhaps TRBD2 as D (5 bases). The germline CDR1 and CDR2 sequences are SGHNT and YENEEA. Trimming took off 4 bases at V and 7 bases at J, with 14 bases between the two ends. The CDR3 has 14 residues.

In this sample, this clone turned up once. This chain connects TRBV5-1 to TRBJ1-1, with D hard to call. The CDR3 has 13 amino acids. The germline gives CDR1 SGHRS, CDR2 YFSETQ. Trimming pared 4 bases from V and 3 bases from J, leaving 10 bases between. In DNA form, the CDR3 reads TGCGCCAGCAGCCGCGAGACTTACACTGAAGCTTTCTTT. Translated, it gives CASSRETYTEAFF.

The chain's CDR3 is CASSPRGGYTF. Written as DNA, the CDR3 is TGTGCCAGCAGTCCCCGGGGTGGCTACACCTTC. The chain recombines TRBV28 with TRBJ1-2; D is unresolved. The CDR3 runs to 11 residues. Germline CDR1 is MDHEN and CDR2 is SYDVKM. With 5 bases removed from V and 7 bases from J, the gap between germline ends came to 8 bases.

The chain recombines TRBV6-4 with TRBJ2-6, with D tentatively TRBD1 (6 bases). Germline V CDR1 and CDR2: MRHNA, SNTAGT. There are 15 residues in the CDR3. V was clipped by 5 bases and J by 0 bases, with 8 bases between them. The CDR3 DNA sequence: TGTGCCAGCAGTCTGGACAGCTCTGGGGCCAACGTCCTGACTTTC. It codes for CASSLDSSGANVLTF.

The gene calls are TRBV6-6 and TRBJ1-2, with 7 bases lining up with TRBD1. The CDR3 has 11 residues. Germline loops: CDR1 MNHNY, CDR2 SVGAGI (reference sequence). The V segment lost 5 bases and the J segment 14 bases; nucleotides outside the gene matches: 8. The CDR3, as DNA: TGTGCCAGCAGTAGACAGGGTTGGGAGACCTTC. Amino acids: CASSRQGWETF.

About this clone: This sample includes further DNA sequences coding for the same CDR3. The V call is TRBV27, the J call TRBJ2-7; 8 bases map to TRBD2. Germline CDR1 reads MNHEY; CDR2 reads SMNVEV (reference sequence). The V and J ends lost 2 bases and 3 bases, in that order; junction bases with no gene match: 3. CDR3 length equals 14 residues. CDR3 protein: CASSLGTSGYEQYF. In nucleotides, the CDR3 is TGTGCCAGCAGTTTAGGTACTAGCGGCTACGAGCAGTACTTC.

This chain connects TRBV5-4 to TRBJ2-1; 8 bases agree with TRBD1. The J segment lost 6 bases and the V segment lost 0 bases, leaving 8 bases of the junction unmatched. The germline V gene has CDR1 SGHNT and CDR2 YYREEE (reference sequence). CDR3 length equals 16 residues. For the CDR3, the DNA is TGTGCCAGCAGCTTGGATACGATAACAGGGGGCAATGAGCAGTTCTTC. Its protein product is CASSLDTITGGNEQFF.

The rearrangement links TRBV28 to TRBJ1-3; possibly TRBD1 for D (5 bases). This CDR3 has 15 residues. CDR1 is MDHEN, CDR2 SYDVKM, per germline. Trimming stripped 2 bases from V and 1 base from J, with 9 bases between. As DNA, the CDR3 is TGTGCCAGCAGTTTAGGCGGGGCTTCTGGAAACACCATATATTTT. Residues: CASSLGGASGNTIYF.

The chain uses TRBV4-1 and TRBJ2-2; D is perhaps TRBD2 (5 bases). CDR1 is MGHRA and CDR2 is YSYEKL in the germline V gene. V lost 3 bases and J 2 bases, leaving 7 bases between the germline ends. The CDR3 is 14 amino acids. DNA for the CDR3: TGCGCCAGCAGCCAGCCGGGAAACACCGGGGAGCTGTTTTTT. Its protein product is CASSQPGNTGELFF.

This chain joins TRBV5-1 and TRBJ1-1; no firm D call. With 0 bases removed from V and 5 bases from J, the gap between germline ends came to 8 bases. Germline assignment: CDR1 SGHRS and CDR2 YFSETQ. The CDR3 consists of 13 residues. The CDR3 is CASSLEGVTEAFF. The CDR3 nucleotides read TGCGCCAGCAGCTTGGAGGGAGTAACTGAAGCTTTCTTT.

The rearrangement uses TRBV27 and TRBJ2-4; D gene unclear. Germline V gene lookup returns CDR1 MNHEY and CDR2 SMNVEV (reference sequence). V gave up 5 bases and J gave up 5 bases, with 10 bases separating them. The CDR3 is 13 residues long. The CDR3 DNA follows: TGTGCCAGCAGTAGCGAATACGAAAACATTCAGTACTTC. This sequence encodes CASSSEYENIQYF.

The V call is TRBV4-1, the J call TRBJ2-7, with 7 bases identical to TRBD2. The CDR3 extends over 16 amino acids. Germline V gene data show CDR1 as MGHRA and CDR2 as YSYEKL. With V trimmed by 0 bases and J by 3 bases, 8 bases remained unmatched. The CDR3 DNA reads TGCGCCAGCAGCCAAGAAACCGCTAGCGGATTCTACGAGCAGTACTTC. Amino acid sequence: CASSQETASGFYEQYF.

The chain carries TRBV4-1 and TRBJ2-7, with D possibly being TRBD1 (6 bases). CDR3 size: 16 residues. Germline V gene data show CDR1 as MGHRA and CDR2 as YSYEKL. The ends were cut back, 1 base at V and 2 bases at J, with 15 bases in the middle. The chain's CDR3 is CASSQVFPSGAYEQYF. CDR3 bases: TGCGCCAGCAGCCAAGTATTTCCTTCAGGGGCCTACGAGCAGTACTTC.

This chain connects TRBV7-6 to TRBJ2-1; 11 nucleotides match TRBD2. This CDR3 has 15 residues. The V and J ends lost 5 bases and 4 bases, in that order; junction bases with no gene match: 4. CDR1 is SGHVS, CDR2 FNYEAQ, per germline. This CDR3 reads CASSDLAGGYNEQFF. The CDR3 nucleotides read TGTGCCAGCAGCGATCTAGCGGGAGGTTACAATGAGCAGTTCTTC.

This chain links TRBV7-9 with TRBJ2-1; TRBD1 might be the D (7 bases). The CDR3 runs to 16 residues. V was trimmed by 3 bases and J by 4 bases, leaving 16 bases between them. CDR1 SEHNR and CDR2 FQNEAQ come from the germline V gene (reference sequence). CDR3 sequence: CASSFAPTGTYNEQFF. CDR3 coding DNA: TGTGCCAGCAGCTTCGCCCCGACAGGGACTTACAATGAGCAGTTCTTC.

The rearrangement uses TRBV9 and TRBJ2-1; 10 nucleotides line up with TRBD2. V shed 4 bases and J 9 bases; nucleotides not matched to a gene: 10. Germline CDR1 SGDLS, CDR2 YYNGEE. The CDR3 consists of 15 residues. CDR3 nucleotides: TGTGCCAGCAGCTCACGTCTAGCGGGGGCTCCTGAGCAGTTCTTC. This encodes CASSSRLAGAPEQFF.

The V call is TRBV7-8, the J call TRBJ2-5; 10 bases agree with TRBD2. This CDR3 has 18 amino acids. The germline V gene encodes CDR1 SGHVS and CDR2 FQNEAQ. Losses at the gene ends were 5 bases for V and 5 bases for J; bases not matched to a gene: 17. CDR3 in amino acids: CASSHPASSGGRWETQYF. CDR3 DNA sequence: TGTGCCAGCAGCCACCCTGCGTCTAGCGGGGGACGTTGGGAGACCCAGTACTTC.

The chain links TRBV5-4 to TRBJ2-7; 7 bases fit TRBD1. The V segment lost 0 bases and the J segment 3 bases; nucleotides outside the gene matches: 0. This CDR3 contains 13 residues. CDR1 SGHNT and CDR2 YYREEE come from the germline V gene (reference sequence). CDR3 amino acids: CASSLDRGYEQYF. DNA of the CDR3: TGTGCCAGCAGCTTGGACAGGGGCTACGAGCAGTACTTC.

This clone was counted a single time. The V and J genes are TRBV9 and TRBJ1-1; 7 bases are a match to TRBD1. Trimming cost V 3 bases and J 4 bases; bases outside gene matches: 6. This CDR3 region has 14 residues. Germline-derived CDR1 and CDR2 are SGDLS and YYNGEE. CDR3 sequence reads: CASSEQGLGTEAFF. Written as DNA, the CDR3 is TGTGCCAGCAGCGAACAGGGGTTGGGCACTGAAGCTTTCTTT.

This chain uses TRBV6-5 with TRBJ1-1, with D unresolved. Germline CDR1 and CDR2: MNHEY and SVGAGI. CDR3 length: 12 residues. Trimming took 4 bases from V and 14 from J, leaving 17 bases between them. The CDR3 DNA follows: TGTGCCAGCAGTTCCTATGCGGAGGAGCCCTTCTTT. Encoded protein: CASSSYAEEPFF.

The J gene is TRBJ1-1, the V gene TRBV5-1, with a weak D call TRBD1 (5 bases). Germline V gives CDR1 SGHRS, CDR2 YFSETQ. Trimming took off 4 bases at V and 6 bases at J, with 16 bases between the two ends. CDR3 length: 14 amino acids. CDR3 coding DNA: TGCGCCAGCAGCCCAAGCAGGGTGGGCCCTGAAGCTTTCTTT. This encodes CASSPSRVGPEAFF.

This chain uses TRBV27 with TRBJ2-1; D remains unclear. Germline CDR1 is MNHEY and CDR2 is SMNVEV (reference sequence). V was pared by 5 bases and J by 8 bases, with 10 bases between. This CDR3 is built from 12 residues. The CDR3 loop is CASSPPADEQFF. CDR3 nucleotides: TGTGCCAGCAGTCCCCCTGCGGATGAGCAGTTCTTC.

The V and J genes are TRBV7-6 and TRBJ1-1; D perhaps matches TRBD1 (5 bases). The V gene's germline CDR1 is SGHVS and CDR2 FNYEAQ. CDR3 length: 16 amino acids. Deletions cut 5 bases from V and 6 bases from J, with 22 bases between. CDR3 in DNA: TGTGCCAGCAGCCCTCACATTCCCCAGGGAACTTCTGAAGCTTTCTTT. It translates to CASSPHIPQGTSEAFF.

DNA of the CDR3: TGTGCCTGGATGGACAGAGCGTACGAGCAGTACTTC. Its translation is CAWMDRAYEQYF. V gene TRBV30 combines with J gene TRBJ2-7, with D possibly matching TRBD1 (6 bases). Trimming took off 4 bases at V and 4 bases at J, with 11 bases between the two ends. The CDR3 contains 12 residues. The germline gives CDR1 GTSNPN, CDR2 SVGIG (reference sequence).